The clone carrying this T cell receptor beta chain was seen a few times. Its antigen is unidentified. Patients had received no treatment of any kind before thyroid surgery. This sample is part of a study of metastatic and nonmetastatic thyroid tumors. Study-wide background: Comparative analysis of repertoires was undertaken across blood and tumor or nodule tissue obtained from malignant and benign thyroid patients.

Study-wide points: In both blood and tumor samples, TCR beta diversity was reported significantly higher for malignant than benign nodules.

MiXCR reprocessed the PCR reads for TCRdb. The sample yields roughly 6,600 clones, around 32% seen once. Germline trimming cut 2 bases from V and 6 bases from J; bases unmatched to any gene: 7. Germline V lookup: CDR1 WNHNN, CDR2 SYGVQD (reference sequence). The CDR3 extends over 15 amino acids. The sample was adjacent normal tissue. The source is a female donor with papillary thyroid cancer or a benign thyroid nodule (not recorded which). Some clones in this sample may be carry-over from other donors' samples. This chain joins TRBV10-1 and TRBJ2-3, with 8 nucleotides matching TRBD2. The CDR3 loop is CASSEPAGGSDTQYF. CDR3 DNA sequence: TGCGCCAGCAGTGAGCCCGCGGGGGGCTCGGATACGCAGTATTTT.